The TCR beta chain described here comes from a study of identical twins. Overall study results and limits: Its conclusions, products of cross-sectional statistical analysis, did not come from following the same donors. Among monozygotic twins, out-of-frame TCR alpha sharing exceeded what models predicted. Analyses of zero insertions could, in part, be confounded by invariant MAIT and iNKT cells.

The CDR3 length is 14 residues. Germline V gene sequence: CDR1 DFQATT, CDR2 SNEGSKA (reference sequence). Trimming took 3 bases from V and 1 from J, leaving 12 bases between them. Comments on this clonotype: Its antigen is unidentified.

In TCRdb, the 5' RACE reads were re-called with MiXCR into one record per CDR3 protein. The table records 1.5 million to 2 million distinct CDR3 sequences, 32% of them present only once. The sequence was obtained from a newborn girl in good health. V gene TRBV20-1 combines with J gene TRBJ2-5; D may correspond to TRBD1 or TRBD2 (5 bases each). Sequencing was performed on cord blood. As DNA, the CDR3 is TGCAGTGCTAGTGGGACGGCCCTCCAAGAGACCCAGTACTTC. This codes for CSASGTALQETQYF.